This T cell receptor beta chain was found in a study of metastatic and nonmetastatic thyroid tumors. TCRdb recomputed clones from the PCR reads via MiXCR. The sample comprises 25,000 to 40,000 clones, about 21% of which are singletons, and around a fifth rests with the top ten. The CDR3 has 17 residues. The germline V and J ends were trimmed by 0 bases and 6 bases, with 18 bases remaining between them. Germline loops: CDR1 SGHTA, CDR2 FQGTGA. None of the patients had undergone any treatment ahead of thyroid surgery. The chain employs TRBV7-3 and TRBJ2-1; D gene uncertain. Sequenced input: blood. The sequence derives from a female donor with papillary thyroid cancer or a benign thyroid nodule (not recorded which). Some clones in this sample may be carry-over from other donors' samples. The DNA of the CDR3 is TGTGCCAGCAGCTTAACGCCAGGAGCCCTAGTCAGCAATGAGCAGTTCTTC. Protein product: CASSLTPGALVSNEQFF.